This entry concerns a single T cell receptor (beta chain). Antigen: not known. Here immunoSEQ multiplex PCR was the method, and the copy in TCRdb shows in-frame clones only, minus some. The repertoire consists of about 87,000 clones, with roughly 87% occurring once and the leading ten covering 6.8%. Time point: after dendritic cell vaccination, including at tumor progression/relapse. Isocitrate dehydrogenase mutation was absent in all glioblastoma patients. This CDR3 comprises 15 residues. V was shortened by 5 bases and J by 3 bases, with 14 bases between the two germline ends. Germline CDR1 PRHDT, CDR2 FYEKMQ (reference sequence). The sample comes from a study of glioma-infiltrating T cells after dendritic cell vaccination. Study-level findings and limits: The cohort had few patients with full blood and tumor sets.

This material consisted of blood, taken after dendritic cell vaccination. The chain employs TRBV13 and TRBJ2-4; D is unresolved. The clonotype was recovered from a human donor with glioblastoma. The CDR3 sequence is CASSRQVVDKNIQYF. CDR3 nucleotide sequence: TGTGCCAGCAGCCGCCAGGTTGTGGACAAAAACATTCAGTACTTC. Looking up the rest from reference TRBV13 and TRBJ2-4 gives the full variable domain: AAGVIQSPRHLIKEKRETATLKCYPIPRHDTVYWYQQGPGQDPQFLISFYEKMQSDKGSIPDRFSAQQFSDYHSELNMSSLELGDSALYFCASSRQVVDKNIQYFGAGTRLSVL.